The clone carrying this TCR beta chain is judged medium-sized. The CDR3 runs 13 residues. Trimming pared 4 bases from V and 1 base from J, leaving 7 bases between. In germline, CDR1 is SGHRS, CDR2 YFSETQ. The data belong to a study of T-cell memory formation after mild COVID-19. TCRdb analysed the 5' RACE reads with MiXCR anew, one entry per CDR3 protein. The sample lists approximately 300,000 distinct CDR3 sequences; approximately 8.4% were seen once. The chain employs TRBV5-1 and TRBJ2-3; D is unresolved. This TCR derives from a young man who had mild COVID-19 (a few samples of this study predate the infection). Cell type and time point are not known. Sample: PBMCs or a T cell subset sorted from them (not recorded which). CDR3 coding DNA: TGCGCCAGCAGCCCCGACCGCACAGATACGCAGTATTTT. Its protein is CASSPDRTDTQYF.